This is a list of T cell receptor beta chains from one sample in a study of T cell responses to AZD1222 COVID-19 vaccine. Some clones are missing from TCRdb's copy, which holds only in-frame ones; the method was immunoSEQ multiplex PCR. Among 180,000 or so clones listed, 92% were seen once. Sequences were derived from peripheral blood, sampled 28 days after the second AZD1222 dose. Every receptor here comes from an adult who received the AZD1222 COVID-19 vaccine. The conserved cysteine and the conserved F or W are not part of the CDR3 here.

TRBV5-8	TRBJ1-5	ASSRQGAGNQPQH
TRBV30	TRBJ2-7	AWSGGQNYEQY
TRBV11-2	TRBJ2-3	ASSSLERSTDTQY
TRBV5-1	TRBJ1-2	ASSPRTGGVLYGYT
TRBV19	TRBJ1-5	ASTPRGRGSNQPQH
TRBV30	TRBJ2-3	ACGGPEDTQY
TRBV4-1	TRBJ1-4	ASSQERGAGSEKLF
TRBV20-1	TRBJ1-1	SASVGGTEAF
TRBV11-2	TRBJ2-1	ASSKTGTGRLQF
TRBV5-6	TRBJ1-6	ASSLGTGPSPLH
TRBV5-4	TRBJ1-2	ASSLPGQGLALGYT
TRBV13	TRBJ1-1	ASSPLTDRGDTEAF
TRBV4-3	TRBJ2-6	ASSQRMGSGANVLT
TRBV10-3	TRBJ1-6	AISEVGTGASPLH
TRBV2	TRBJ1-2	ASTTGRGPNYGYT
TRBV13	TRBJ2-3	ASSSPGLAGRTDTQY
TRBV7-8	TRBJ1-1	ASSLDLGGTEAF
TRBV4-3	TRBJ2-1	ASSQDRLAGEQF
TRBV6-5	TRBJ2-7	ASSSGSGDGYEQY
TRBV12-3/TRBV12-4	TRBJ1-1	ASRQGNTEAF
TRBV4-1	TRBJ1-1	ASSPMAGASHTEAF
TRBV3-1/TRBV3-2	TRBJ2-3	ASSQDPANTDTQY
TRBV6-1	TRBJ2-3	ASSEGPGDRATDTQY
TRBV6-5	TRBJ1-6	ASRPEPNSPLH
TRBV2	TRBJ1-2	ASSEGTGALVNYGYT
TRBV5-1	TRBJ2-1	ASSFVGLAGGRSYNEQF
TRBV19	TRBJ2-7	ASSNLQSPYEQY
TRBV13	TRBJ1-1	ASSYGQGMNTEAF
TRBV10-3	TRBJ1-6	ANRRDTGNSPLH
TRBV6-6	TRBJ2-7	ASSLFLDEQY
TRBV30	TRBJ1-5	APSGDRGRLFQPQH